This T cell receptor (beta chain) derives from a study of shared clonotypes between healthy human individuals. The wider study: Donors were two women and a few men aged 18 to 49. Study-wide results and limits: A limitation of the genetic and exposure-history diversity represented arose from few donors.

CD45RO-negative, CCR7-positively selected cells formed the naive CD8 fraction, excluding terminally differentiated effector memory CD45RA+ cells. Adults of Caucasian background living in Nashville, Tennessee made up all donors. Assay runs were performed at deep level. Generated by immunoSEQ multiplex PCR, the TCRdb table keeps only in-frame clones and is missing some. This sample yields about 800,000 clones, of which about 96% are seen a single time; under 0.3% belongs to the top ten. Comments on this clone: The antigen remains unidentified.

The V gene lost 11 bases and the J gene lost 3 bases, with 22 bases spanning the gap. CDR3 length: 15 residues. Germline-derived CDR1 and CDR2 are SGHTA and FQGNSA. The TCR originated in a man aged 25-45 years in good health. Sequenced sample: naive CD8+ T cells sorted from blood. The V and J genes are TRBV7-2 and TRBJ1-1, with D tentatively TRBD1 (6 bases). Here the CDR3 reads CAECEGRGFDTEAFF. CDR3 coding DNA: TGTGCCGAATGCGAGGGGAGGGGGTTCGACACTGAAGCTTTCTTT.